This T cell receptor (beta chain) was captured by sequencing in a study of radiation and T cells in renal cell carcinoma. Remarks on this clone: Its matching antigen is unknown.

Specified time point: baseline pretreatment blood. Described treatment: 15 Gy SBRT to primary tumor, nephrectomy 4 weeks later. With 5 bases removed from V and 4 bases from J, the gap between germline ends came to 11 bases. This CDR3 spans 13 amino acids. The germline CDR1 and CDR2 sequences are SNHLY and FYNNEI. Clones were read by immunoSEQ multiplex PCR, and TCRdb kept only the in-frame ones, dropping some. The repertoire holds 150,000 or so clones, approximately 87% seen once, with approximately 22% in the top ten. General study points: Top tumor clonotypes rose in blood 2 weeks post-radiation, then contracted.

The sequence was collected from a woman aged 45-65 years with renal cell carcinoma. The sequenced sample was blood, obtained from a patient whose treatment included radiotherapy and nephrectomy. V usage is TRBV2 and J usage is TRBJ1-2; possibly TRBD1 for D (5 bases). The CDR3 DNA is TGTGCCAGCAGTCTTGACAGCGCCTATGGCTACACCTTC. It translates to CASSLDSAYGYTF.